The 21 T cell receptor beta chains reported below all come from one sample, sequenced in a study of cytomegalovirus exposure and HLA in healthy donors. Both 60 Vbeta primers and 13 Jbeta primers went into the PCR. Clones were read by immunoSEQ multiplex PCR, and TCRdb kept only the in-frame ones, dropping some. The profile shows 130,000 or so clones, around four fifths of them singletons. Sequenced material: PBMCs. The receptors were gathered from a woman aged 40 to 55 in good health and CMV-seronegative.

The rearrangement joins TRBV10-2 to TRBJ2-1, with D possibly TRBD1 on 6 matching bases. Germline V gene lookup returns CDR1 WSHSY and CDR2 SAAADI. The V end lost 6 bases, the J end lost 4 bases, and 16 bases lay between the germline ends. The CDR3 has 15 amino acids. The CDR3 region is CASRWGQFDYNEQFF. CDR3 coding DNA: TGCGCCAGCAGGTGGGGGCAGTTCGATTACAATGAGCAGTTCTTC.

The gene calls are TRBV5-6 and TRBJ2-2; 7 nucleotides align to TRBD2. The germline CDR1 and CDR2 sequences are SGHDT and YYEEEE. J gave up 1 base and V 4 bases, and 16 bases lay outside the gene matches. This CDR3 is 19 amino acids long. This CDR3 is CASSLLVSGWGGNTGELFF. The CDR3, as DNA: TGTGCCAGCAGCCTGCTTGTCTCGGGTTGGGGGGGGAACACCGGGGAGCTGTTTTTT.

The CDR3: CASTDRGWGQVSNQPQHF. Here the CDR3 DNA reads TGTGCCAGTACCGATAGGGGATGGGGACAGGTTAGTAATCAGCCCCAGCATTTT. The genes are TRBV19 and TRBJ1-5; 8 positions agree with TRBD1. J gave up 4 bases and V 7 bases, and 18 bases lay outside the gene matches. Germline V gene data show CDR1 as LNHDA and CDR2 as SQIVND (reference sequence). CDR3 length: 18 amino acids.

This clone showed up just a few times. The chain combines TRBV27 with TRBJ1-5; 10 bases align to TRBD1. V dropped 6 bases and J dropped 11; count of bases not matched to a gene: 10. Germline lookup yields CDR1 MNHEY and CDR2 SMNVEV (reference sequence). The CDR3 sequence is 14 residues long. The CDR3 DNA is TGTGCCAGCAGCCTCGAAAGGACAGGGGGGTCCCAGCATTTT. Its translation: CASSLERTGGSQHF.

This clone was seen only a few times. The rearrangement uses TRBV5-6 and TRBJ1-1, with 8 bases matching TRBD1. The CDR3 loop spans 16 amino acids. Germline CDR1 SGHDT, CDR2 YYEEEE. Trimming took 3 bases from V and 5 from J; bases not matched to a gene: 12. For the CDR3, the DNA is TGTGCCAGCAGCTGGACCTTACAGGGGGAGGGGACTGAAGCTTTCTTT. Translated: CASSWTLQGEGTEAFF. Full variable domain (missing parts from reference TRBV5-6 and TRBJ1-1): DAGVTQSPTHLIKTRGQQVTLRCSPKSGHDTVSWYQQALGQGPQFIFQYYEEEERQRGNFPDRFSGHQFPNYSSELNVNALLLGDSALYLCASSWTLQGEGTEAFFGQGTRLTVV.

V gene TRBV5-1 combines with J gene TRBJ2-1; the D is unclear. Trimming pared 2 bases from V and 0 bases from J, leaving 6 bases between. CDR3 size: 14 residues. Germline values: CDR1 SGHRS, CDR2 YFSETQ. Here the CDR3 reads CASSFPSSYNEQFF. CDR3 DNA sequence: TGCGCCAGCAGCTTCCCTAGCTCCTACAATGAGCAGTTCTTC.

This clone was observed once. CDR3 DNA: TGTGCCAGCAGTTTAATTAGGGGCAATGAGCAGTTCTTC. This codes for CASSLIRGNEQFF. The rearrangement joins TRBV27 to TRBJ2-1; TRBD1 might be the D (5 bases). Trimming stripped 2 bases from V and 6 bases from J, with 8 bases between. Germline CDR1 reads MNHEY; CDR2 reads SMNVEV (reference sequence). The CDR3 spans 13 residues.

This chain uses TRBV5-1 with TRBJ2-3; 9 bases agree with TRBD2. CDR3 length: 14 residues. Germline values: CDR1 SGHRS, CDR2 YFSETQ. V shed 8 bases, J shed 3 bases, and the junction held 7 bases outside the gene matches. CDR3 sequence reads: CASSAGGSTDTQYF. The CDR3 DNA follows: TGCGCCAGTTCAGCGGGGGGATCGACAGATACGCAGTATTTT.

The chain has TRBV5-1 and TRBJ2-1, with D perhaps TRBD2 (7 bases). Per the germline V gene, CDR1 is SGHRS and CDR2 is YFSETQ. The V gene lost 0 bases and the J gene lost 7 bases, with 14 bases spanning the gap. CDR3 length: 15 amino acids. CDR3 amino acids: CASSLAVGGQNEQFF. CDR3 bases: TGCGCCAGCAGCTTGGCCGTGGGGGGGCAGAATGAGCAGTTCTTC.

The CDR3 sequence: CASTSTGGKATYEQYF. The CDR3 DNA reads as TGCGCCAGCACCTCGACAGGGGGAAAGGCTACCTACGAGCAGTACTTC. The chain combines TRBV5-1 with TRBJ2-7; the match to TRBD1 covers 9 bases. The junction had 12 bases not matched to a gene; V was cut back by 6 bases and J by 2 bases. The CDR3 extends over 16 amino acids. Germline V CDR1 and CDR2: SGHRS, YFSETQ.

This clone has just a few counts. V is TRBV19 and J is TRBJ1-1; a possible D gene is TRBD1 (6 bases). The CDR3 contains 15 residues. Trimming took 3 bases from V and 3 from J, leaving 14 bases between them. CDR1 is LNHDA and CDR2 is SQIVND in the germline V gene (reference sequence). The DNA for the CDR3 is TGTGCCAGTAGTATGTCCAGGGGAAGGGACACTGAAGCTTTCTTT. It translates to CASSMSRGRDTEAFF.

V is TRBV10-1 and J is TRBJ2-7; TRBD1 matches at 9 bases. From germline, CDR1 is WNHNN and CDR2 SYGVQD (reference sequence). The CDR3 has 14 residues. After removal of 4 bases from V and 4 bases from J, the junction contained 5 bases not matched to a gene. CDR3 protein: CASSGGTGFYEQYF. The DNA of the CDR3 is TGCGCCAGCAGTGGTGGGACAGGGTTTTACGAGCAGTACTTC.

V and J are TRBV6-5 and TRBJ2-1; the match to TRBD1 covers 8 bases. CDR3 size: 15 residues. The V and J ends lost 5 bases and 9 bases, in that order; junction bases with no gene match: 12. In germline, CDR1 is MNHEY, CDR2 SVGAGI. As DNA, the CDR3 is TGTGCCAGCAGTCAACAGGGGGGAGCCTTTGGTGAGCAGTTCTTC. This encodes CASSQQGGAFGEQFF.

This clone was observed a handful of times. V and J are TRBV4-3 and TRBJ2-1; maybe TRBD2 (7 bases). In germline, CDR1 is LGHNA, CDR2 YSLEER. Trimming took off 1 base at V and 2 bases at J, with 18 bases between the two ends. CDR3 length: 18 amino acids. In nucleotides, the CDR3 is TGCGCCAGCAGCCAAGGGGGGCCGGGACTACAGACCTACAATGAGCAGTTCTTC. It specifies CASSQGGPGLQTYNEQFF.

This chain connects TRBV5-6 to TRBJ2-5; 9 bases fit TRBD2. CDR1 is SGHDT and CDR2 is YYEEEE in the germline V gene. CDR3 size: 16 residues. The V and J ends lost 3 bases and 5 bases, in that order; junction bases with no gene match: 11. The DNA for the CDR3 is TGTGCCAGCAGCTATACCGGGACTAGCAGTTTGGAGACCCAGTACTTC. Translation: CASSYTGTSSLETQYF.

On this clone: The sample has other DNA sequences that encode this CDR3 too. The chain carries TRBV18 and TRBJ2-2, with a possible D match to TRBD1 (5 bases). CDR1 and CDR2 (germline): KGHSH, LQKENI. The length of the CDR3 is 16 residues. V lost 0 bases, J lost 1 base, and 9 bases lay in between. The CDR3 sequence: CASSPPGQGNTGELFF. As DNA, the CDR3 is TGTGCCAGCTCACCACCGGGGCAGGGGAACACCGGGGAGCTGTTTTTT. Variable domain in full (rest from reference TRBV18 and TRBJ2-2): NAGVMQNPRHLVRRRGQEARLRCSPMKGHSHVYWYRQLPEEGLKFMVYLQKENIIDESGMPKERFSAEFPKEGPSILRIQQVVRGDSAAYFCASSPPGQGNTGELFFGEGSRLTVL.

This clone was seen a handful of times. V gene TRBV6-4 combines with J gene TRBJ1-1; D is uncertain. The V end lost 0 bases, the J end lost 5 bases, and 4 bases lay between the germline ends. Germline CDR1 is MRHNA and CDR2 is SNTAGT. The CDR3 totals 12 residues. The CDR3 DNA sequence: TGTGCCAGCAGTGACTCGAGTACTGAAGCTTTCTTT. This gives the protein CASSDSSTEAFF.

This clone has a handful of counts. V gene TRBV7-9 combines with J gene TRBJ2-7, with 8 bases that match TRBD1. V lost 1 base and J lost 0; bases outside the gene matches: 2. In germline, CDR1 is SEHNR, CDR2 FQNEAQ (reference sequence). The CDR3 covers 15 residues. The CDR3 reads CASSLGQGISYEQYF. Here the CDR3 DNA reads TGTGCCAGCAGCTTAGGACAGGGGATCTCCTACGAGCAGTACTTC. The complete variable domain, with remaining parts taken from reference TRBV7-9 and TRBJ2-7, reads DTGVSQNPRHKITKRGQNVTFRCDPISEHNRLYWYRQTLGQGPEFLTYFQNEAQLEKSRLLSDRFSAERPKGSFSTLEIQRTEQGDSAMYLCASSLGQGISYEQYFGPGTRLTVT.

The chain employs TRBV2 and TRBJ2-7, with 12 bases that match TRBD2. The germline V gene encodes CDR1 SNHLY and CDR2 FYNNEI. With 6 bases clipped from V and 3 bases from J, the junction kept 3 bases outside the gene matches. This CDR3 contains 14 residues. The CDR3 region is CASRQLAGGYEQYF. CDR3 in DNA: TGTGCCAGCAGACAACTAGCGGGGGGCTACGAGCAGTACTTC.

This chain connects TRBV29-1 to TRBJ2-1; 9 bases match TRBD1. Germline V lookup: CDR1 SQVTM, CDR2 ANQGSEA. This CDR3 has 12 amino acids. V was clipped by 8 bases and J by 4 bases; unmatched bases: 3. CDR3 residues: CSTGTGYNEQFF. The CDR3 DNA reads TGCAGCACAGGGACAGGGTACAATGAGCAGTTCTTC.

V and J are TRBV28 and TRBJ2-7, with D maybe TRBD1 (5 bases). The CDR3 contains 16 residues. The germline V gene has CDR1 MDHEN and CDR2 SYDVKM. V was pared by 3 bases and J by 0 bases, with 15 bases between. Here the CDR3 reads CASSFPLRGLSYEQYF. In DNA form, the CDR3 reads TGTGCCAGCAGTTTTCCCCTAAGGGGCCTCTCCTACGAGCAGTACTTC.